Given below is one TCR beta chain in context. These data originate in a study of control samples from healthy donors and cancer patients. TCRdb keeps only in-frame clones here, not all; method: immunoSEQ multiplex PCR. The sample records roughly 130,000 clones, around 93% being singletons. The ends were cut back, 5 bases at V and 7 bases at J, with 15 bases in the middle. Germline CDR1 and CDR2: GTSNPN and SVGIG (reference sequence). CDR3 length: 14 amino acids. Sequenced material: blood. The J gene is TRBJ1-6, the V gene TRBV30; D is unclear. The clonotype originates from a man in his late teens or twenties in good health. CDR3 coding DNA: TGTGCCTGGGGGCGCTCGGGCCCGAATTCACCCCTCCACTTT. It codes for CAWGRSGPNSPLHF.